Listed here is a single T cell receptor (beta chain). Its antigen is still unknown. This CDR3 spans 15 amino acids. Germline assignment: CDR1 LGHNA and CDR2 YSLEER. With V trimmed by 0 bases and J by 9 bases, 5 bases remained unmatched. The sample originates from a study of cytomegalovirus exposure and HLA in healthy donors. Notes on the study in general: HLA alleles showed associations with around 15,000 TCR beta sequences in a later analysis, at a 0.05 false discovery rate. A missense variant in DCLRE1C was later tied to TCR beta V- and J-gene trimming.

The PCR ran on 60 Vbeta and 13 Jbeta primers. Clones were sequenced by immunoSEQ multiplex PCR, and TCRdb holds only the in-frame ones, with some missing. The sample carries 150,000 to 180,000 clones, 65% to 75% recorded once. The sequencing input was PBMCs. The sequence came from a man aged 25-40 years in good health and CMV-seronegative. The genes are TRBV4-3 and TRBJ1-6, with 7 bases aligning to TRBD1. CDR3 bases: TGCGCCAGCAGCCAAGATGGGACAGCGTCTTCACCCCTCCACTTT. It is translated as CASSQDGTASSPLHF.